The clone carrying this T cell receptor (beta chain) showed up just a few times. Its antigen is unknown. The use of a sample-barcoded 5' primer and a J-beta primer mix characterized a second PCR of roughly 6 to 11 cycles. TCRdb re-called the 5' RACE reads with MiXCR, one entry per CDR3 protein. The table shows over 950,000 distinct CDR3 sequences, with around two fifths occurring only once. This sample was taken from a study of blood T cells in healthy people across ages. The length of the CDR3 is 12 residues. Germline V gene lookup returns CDR1 PRHDT and CDR2 FYEKMQ (reference sequence). The V and J ends lost 5 bases and 5 bases respectively, with 10 bases between them. General study results and limits: PBMCs that were unsorted prevented a conclusive naive versus antigen-experienced comparison. Per million T cells, the diversity of TCR beta decreased roughly linearly as age advanced.

Extracted total RNA amounted to at least 5 micrograms for each sample. Source material: blood. V and J are TRBV13 and TRBJ2-7; a possible D gene is TRBD1 (5 bases). The receptor was derived from a man younger than 35 in good health. The CDR3 protein is CASSDQGNEQYF. The CDR3 DNA is TGTGCCAGCAGCGACCAGGGTAACGAGCAGTACTTC.